This T cell receptor (beta chain) was profiled in a study of blood T cell repertoires in COVID-19. This clone was seen a single time. Additional DNA sequences in this sample encode the identical CDR3. Sequencing was performed with immunoSEQ multiplex PCR; in TCRdb, only in-frame clones are kept and a portion is missing. The sample carries approximately 300,000 clones, 92% recorded once. The TCR comes from a woman in her thirties who had recovered from COVID-19. Specimen: PBMCs or T cells enriched from blood (not recorded which).

CDR3 in DNA: TGTGCCAGCAGCCCTAGGACAGGGACCGGGGAGCTGTTTTTT. It translates to CASSPRTGTGELFF. V and J are TRBV7-2 and TRBJ2-2; 8 positions agree with TRBD1. The germline gives CDR1 SGHTA, CDR2 FQGNSA. Losses at the gene ends were 5 bases for V and 5 bases for J; bases not matched to a gene: 4. This CDR3 has 14 residues.